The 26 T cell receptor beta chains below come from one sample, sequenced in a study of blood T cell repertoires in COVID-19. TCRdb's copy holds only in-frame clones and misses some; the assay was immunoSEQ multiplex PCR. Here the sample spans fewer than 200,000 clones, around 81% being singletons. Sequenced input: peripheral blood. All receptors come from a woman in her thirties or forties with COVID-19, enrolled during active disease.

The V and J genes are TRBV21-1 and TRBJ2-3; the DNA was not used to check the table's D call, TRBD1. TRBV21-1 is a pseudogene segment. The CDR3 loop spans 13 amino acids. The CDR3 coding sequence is TGTGCCATCGGACAGGGCTGGCCTGATACGCAGTATTTT. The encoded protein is CAIGQGWPDTQYF.

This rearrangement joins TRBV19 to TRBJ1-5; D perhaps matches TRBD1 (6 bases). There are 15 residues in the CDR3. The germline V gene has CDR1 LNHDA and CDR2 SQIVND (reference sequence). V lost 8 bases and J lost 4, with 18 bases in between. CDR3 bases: TGTGCCAGTCTGCGGGGGGGCAGTCCTAATCAGCCCCAGCATTTT. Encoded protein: CASLRGGSPNQPQHF.

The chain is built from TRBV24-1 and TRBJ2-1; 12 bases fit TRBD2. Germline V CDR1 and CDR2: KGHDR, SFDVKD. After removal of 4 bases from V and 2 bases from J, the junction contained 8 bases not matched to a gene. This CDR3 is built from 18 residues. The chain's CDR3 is CATSDPSTSGRTYNEQFF. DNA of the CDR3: TGTGCCACCAGTGACCCCTCGACTAGCGGGAGAACCTACAATGAGCAGTTCTTC.

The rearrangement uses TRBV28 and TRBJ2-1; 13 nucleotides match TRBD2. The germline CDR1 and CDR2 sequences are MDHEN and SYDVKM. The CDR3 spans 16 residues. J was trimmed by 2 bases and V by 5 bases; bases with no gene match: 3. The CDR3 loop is CASSPTSGRPYNEQFF. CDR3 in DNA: TGTGCCAGCAGTCCGACTAGCGGGAGGCCCTACAATGAGCAGTTCTTC.

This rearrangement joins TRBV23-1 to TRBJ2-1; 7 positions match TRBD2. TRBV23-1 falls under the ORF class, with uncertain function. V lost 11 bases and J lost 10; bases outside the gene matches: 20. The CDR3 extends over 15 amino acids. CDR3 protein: CAGWVLAETPAEQFF. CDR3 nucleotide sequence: TGCGCCGGGTGGGTGCTAGCGGAGACCCCGGCGGAGCAGTTCTTC.

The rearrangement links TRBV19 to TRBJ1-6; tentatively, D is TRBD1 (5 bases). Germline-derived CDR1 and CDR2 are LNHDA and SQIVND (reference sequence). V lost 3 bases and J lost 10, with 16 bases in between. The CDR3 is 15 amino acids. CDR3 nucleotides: TGTGCCAGTAGTATGGACAATGAATTTGGATCACCCCTCCACTTT. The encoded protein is CASSMDNEFGSPLHF.

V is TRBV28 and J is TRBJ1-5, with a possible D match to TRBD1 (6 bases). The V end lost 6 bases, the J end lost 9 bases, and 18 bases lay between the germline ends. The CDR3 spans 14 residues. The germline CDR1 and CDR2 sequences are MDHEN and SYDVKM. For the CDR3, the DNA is TGTGCCAGCAGCCCCGACAGTCGCAGGGGGCCCCAGCATTTT. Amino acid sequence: CASSPDSRRGPQHF.

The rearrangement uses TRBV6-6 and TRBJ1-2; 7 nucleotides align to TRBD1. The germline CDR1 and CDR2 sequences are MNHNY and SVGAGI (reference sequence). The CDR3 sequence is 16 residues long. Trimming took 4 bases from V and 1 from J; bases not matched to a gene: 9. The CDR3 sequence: CASSFLTGDYNYGYTF. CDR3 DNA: TGTGCCAGCAGTTTTTTAACAGGGGATTATAACTATGGCTACACCTTC.

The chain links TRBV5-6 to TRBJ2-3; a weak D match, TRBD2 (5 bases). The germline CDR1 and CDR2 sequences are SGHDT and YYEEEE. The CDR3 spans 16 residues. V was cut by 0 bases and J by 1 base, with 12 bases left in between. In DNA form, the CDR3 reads TGTGCCAGCAGCTTGGCGGGGTTCAGCGGCACAGATACGCAGTATTTT. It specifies CASSLAGFSGTDTQYF.

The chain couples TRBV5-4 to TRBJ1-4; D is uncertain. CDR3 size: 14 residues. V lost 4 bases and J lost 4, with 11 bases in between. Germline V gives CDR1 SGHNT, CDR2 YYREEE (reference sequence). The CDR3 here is CASSLGASNEKLFF. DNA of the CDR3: TGTGCCAGCAGCCTTGGTGCGAGTAATGAAAAACTGTTTTTT. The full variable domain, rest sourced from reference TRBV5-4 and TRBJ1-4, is ETGVTQSPTHLIKTRGQQVTLRCSSQSGHNTVSWYQQALGQGPQFIFQYYREEENGRGNFPPRFSGLQFPNYSSELNVNALELDDSALYLCASSLGASNEKLFFGSGTQLSVL.

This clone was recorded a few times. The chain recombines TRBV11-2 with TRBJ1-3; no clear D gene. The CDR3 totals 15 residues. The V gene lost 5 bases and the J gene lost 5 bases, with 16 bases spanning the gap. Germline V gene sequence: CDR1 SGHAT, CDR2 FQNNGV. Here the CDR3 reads CASSAPGVSRNTIYF. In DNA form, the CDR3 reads TGTGCCAGCAGCGCCCCGGGTGTCAGCCGAAACACCATATATTTT.

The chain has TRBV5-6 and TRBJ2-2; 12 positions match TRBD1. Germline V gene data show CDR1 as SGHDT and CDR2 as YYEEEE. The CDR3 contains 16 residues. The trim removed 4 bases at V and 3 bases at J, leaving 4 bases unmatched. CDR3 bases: TGTGCCAGCAGCCGGGACAGGGGGCCCGACACCGGGGAGCTGTTTTTT. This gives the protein CASSRDRGPDTGELFF.

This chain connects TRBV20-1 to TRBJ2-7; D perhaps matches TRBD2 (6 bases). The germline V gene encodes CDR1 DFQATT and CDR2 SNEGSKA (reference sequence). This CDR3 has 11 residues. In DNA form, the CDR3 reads TGCAGCGCCCCGGGGGTTTACGAGCAGTACTTC. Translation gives CSAPGVYEQYF.

This CDR3 reads CASSPLPRRTGAQETQYF. CDR3 nucleotides: TGTGCCAGCAGCCCCCTTCCCCGCCGGACAGGGGCACAAGAGACCCAGTACTTC. The chain joins TRBV7-9 to TRBJ2-5, with 9 bases that match TRBD1. The J segment lost 2 bases and the V segment lost 5 bases, leaving 15 bases of the junction unmatched. Germline CDR1 is SEHNR and CDR2 is FQNEAQ (reference sequence). CDR3 size: 18 residues. Based on the CDR3 plus reference TRBV7-9 and TRBJ2-5, the full variable domain is DTGVSQNPRHKITKRGQNVTFRCDPISEHNRLYWYRQTLGQGPEFLTYFQNEAQLEKSRLLSDRFSAERPKGSFSTLEIQRTEQGDSAMYLCASSPLPRRTGAQETQYFGPGTRLLVL.

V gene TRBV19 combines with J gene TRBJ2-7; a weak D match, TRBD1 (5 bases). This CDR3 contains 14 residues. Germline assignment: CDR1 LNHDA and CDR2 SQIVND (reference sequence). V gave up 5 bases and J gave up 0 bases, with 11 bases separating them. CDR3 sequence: CASSRQSNSYEQYF. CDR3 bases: TGTGCCAGTAGTCGACAGTCGAACTCCTACGAGCAGTACTTC. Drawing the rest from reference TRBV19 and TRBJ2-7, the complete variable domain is DGGITQSPKYLFRKEGQNVTLSCEQNLNHDAMYWYRQDPGQGLRLIYYSQIVNDFQKGDIAEGYSVSREKKESFPLTVTSAQKNPTAFYLCASSRQSNSYEQYFGPGTRLTVT.

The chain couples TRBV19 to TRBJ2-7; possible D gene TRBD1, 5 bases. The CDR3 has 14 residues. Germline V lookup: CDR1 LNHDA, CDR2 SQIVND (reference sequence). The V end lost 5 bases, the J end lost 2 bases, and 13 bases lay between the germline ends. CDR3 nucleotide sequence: TGTGCCAGTAGTCCCGAAGGGGCCCCCTACGAGCAGTACTTC. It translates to CASSPEGAPYEQYF.

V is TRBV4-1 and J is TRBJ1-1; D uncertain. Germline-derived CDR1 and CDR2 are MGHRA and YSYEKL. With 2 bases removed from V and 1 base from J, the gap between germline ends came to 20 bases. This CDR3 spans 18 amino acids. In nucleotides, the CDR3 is TGCGCCAGCAGCCAACCTTCTCGTGGGAGCGGTAAGAACACTGAAGCTTTCTTT. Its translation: CASSQPSRGSGKNTEAFF.

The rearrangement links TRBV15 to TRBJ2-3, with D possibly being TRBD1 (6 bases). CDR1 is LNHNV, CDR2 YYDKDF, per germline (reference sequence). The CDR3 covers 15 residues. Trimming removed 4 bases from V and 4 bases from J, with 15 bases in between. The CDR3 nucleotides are TGTGCCACCAGCAACAGACAGGACGAGCCAGATACGCAGTATTTT. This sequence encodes CATSNRQDEPDTQYF.

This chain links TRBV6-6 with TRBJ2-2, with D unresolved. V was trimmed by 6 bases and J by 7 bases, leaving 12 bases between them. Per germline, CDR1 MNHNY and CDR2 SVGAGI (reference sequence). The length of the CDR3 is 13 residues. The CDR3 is CASSNSLRGELFF. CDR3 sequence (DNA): TGTGCCAGCAGCAACTCCCTTCGCGGGGAGCTGTTTTTT.

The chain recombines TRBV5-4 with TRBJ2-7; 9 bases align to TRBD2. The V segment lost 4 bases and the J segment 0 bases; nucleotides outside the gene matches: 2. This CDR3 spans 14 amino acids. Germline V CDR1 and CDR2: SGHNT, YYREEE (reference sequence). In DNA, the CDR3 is TGTGCCAGCAGCCTAGCGGGATTCTCCTACGAGCAGTACTTC. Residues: CASSLAGFSYEQYF.

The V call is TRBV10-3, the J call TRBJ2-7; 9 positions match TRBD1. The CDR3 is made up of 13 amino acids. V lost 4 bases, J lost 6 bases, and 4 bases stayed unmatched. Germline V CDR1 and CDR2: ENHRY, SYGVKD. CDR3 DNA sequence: TGTGCCATCAGTGCACAGGGGGCCCTCGAGCAGTACTTC. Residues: CAISAQGALEQYF.

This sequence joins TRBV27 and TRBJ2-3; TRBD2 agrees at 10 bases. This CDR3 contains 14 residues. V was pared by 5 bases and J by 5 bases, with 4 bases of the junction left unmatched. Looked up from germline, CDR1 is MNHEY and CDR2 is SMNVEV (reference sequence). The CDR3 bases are TGTGCCAGCAGTGACCGACTAGCGGGAGATACGCAGTATTTT. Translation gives CASSDRLAGDTQYF.

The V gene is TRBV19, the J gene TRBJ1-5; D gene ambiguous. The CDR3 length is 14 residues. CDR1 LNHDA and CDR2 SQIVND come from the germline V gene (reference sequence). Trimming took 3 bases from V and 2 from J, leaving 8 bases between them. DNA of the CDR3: TGTGCCAGTAGTATCCAACGGGGCAATCAGCCCCAGCATTTT. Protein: CASSIQRGNQPQHF. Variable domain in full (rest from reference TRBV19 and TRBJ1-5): DGGITQSPKYLFRKEGQNVTLSCEQNLNHDAMYWYRQDPGQGLRLIYYSQIVNDFQKGDIAEGYSVSREKKESFPLTVTSAQKNPTAFYLCASSIQRGNQPQHFGDGTRLSIL.

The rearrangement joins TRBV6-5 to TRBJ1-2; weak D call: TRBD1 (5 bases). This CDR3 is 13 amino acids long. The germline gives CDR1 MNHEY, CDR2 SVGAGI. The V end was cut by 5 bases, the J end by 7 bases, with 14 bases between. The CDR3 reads CASSMAGRGGYTF. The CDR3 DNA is TGTGCCAGCAGTATGGCAGGGAGGGGTGGCTACACCTTC.

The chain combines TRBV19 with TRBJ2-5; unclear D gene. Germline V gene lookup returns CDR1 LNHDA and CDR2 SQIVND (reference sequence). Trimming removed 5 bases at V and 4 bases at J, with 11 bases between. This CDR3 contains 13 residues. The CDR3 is CASSLERGETQYF. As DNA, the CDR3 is TGTGCCAGTAGTCTGGAAAGAGGAGAGACCCAGTACTTC. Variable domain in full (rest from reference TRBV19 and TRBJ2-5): DGGITQSPKYLFRKEGQNVTLSCEQNLNHDAMYWYRQDPGQGLRLIYYSQIVNDFQKGDIAEGYSVSREKKESFPLTVTSAQKNPTAFYLCASSLERGETQYFGPGTRLLVL.

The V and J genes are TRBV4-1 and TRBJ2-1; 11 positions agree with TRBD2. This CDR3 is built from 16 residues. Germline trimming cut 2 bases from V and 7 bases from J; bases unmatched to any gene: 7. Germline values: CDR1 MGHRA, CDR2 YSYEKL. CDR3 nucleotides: TGCGCCAGCAGCCAATTAGCGGGAGGGCCCGGGAATGAGCAGTTCTTC. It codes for CASSQLAGGPGNEQFF.